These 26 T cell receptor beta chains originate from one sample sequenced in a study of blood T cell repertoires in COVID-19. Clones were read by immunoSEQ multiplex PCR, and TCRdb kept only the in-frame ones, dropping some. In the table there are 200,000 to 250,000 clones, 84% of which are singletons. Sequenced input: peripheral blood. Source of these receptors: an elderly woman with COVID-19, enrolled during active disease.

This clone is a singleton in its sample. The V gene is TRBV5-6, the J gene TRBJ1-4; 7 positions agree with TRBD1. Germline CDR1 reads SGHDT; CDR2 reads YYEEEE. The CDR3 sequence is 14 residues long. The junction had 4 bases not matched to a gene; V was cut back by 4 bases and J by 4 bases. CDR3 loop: CASSTGQNNEKLFF. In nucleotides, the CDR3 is TGTGCCAGCAGCACGGGACAGAATAATGAAAAACTGTTTTTT.

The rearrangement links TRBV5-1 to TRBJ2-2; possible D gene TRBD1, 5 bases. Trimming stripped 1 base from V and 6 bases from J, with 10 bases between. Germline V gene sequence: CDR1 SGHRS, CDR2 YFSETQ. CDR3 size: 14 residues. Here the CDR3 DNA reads TGCGCCAGCAGCTTGCTAGGGGCCTCCGGGGAGCTGTTTTTT. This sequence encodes CASSLLGASGELFF. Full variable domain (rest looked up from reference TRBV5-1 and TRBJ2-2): KAGVTQTPRYLIKTRGQQVTLSCSPISGHRSVSWYQQTPGQGLQFLFEYFSETQRNKGNFPGRFSGRQFSNSRSEMNVSTLELGDSALYLCASSLLGASGELFFGEGSRLTVL.

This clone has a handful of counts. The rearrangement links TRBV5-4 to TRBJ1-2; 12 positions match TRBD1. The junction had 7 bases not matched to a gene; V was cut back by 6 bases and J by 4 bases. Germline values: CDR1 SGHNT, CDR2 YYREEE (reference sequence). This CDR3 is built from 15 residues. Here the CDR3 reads CASTVGTGGIYGYTF. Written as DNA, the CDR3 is TGTGCCAGCACCGTCGGGACAGGGGGCATCTATGGCTACACCTTC.

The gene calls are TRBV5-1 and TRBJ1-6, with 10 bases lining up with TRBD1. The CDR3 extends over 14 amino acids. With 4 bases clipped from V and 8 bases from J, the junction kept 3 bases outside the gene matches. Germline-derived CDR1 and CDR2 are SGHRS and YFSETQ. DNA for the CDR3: TGCGCCAGCAGCCCCGGACAGGGGGATTCACCCCTCCACTTT. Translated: CASSPGQGDSPLHF.

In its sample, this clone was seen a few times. Here the CDR3 DNA reads TGTGCCAGCAGCCCACTCGGACAGGGGGATAATTCACCCCTCCACTTT. Amino acid sequence: CASSPLGQGDNSPLHF. The chain is built from TRBV14 and TRBJ1-6; the match to TRBD1 covers 10 bases. The J segment lost 5 bases and the V segment lost 4 bases, leaving 5 bases of the junction unmatched. This CDR3 is 16 amino acids long. CDR1 is SGHDN, CDR2 FVKESK, per germline.

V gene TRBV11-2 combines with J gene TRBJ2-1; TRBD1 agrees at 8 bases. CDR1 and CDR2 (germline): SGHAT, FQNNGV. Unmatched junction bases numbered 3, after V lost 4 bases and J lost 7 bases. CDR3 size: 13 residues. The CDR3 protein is CASSWTGLNEQFF. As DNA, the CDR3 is TGTGCCAGCAGCTGGACAGGGTTGAATGAGCAGTTCTTC. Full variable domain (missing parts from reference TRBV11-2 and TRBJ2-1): EAGVAQSPRYKIIEKRQSVAFWCNPISGHATLYWYQQILGQGPKLLIQFQNNGVVDDSQLPKDRFSAERLKGVDSTLKIQPAKLEDSAVYLCASSWTGLNEQFFGPGTRLTVL.

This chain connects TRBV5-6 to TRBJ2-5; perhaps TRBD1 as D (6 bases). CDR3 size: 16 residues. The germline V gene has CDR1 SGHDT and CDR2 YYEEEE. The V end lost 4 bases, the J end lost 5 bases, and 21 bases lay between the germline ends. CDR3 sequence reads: CASSSGTIWRTETQYF. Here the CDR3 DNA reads TGTGCCAGCAGCAGTGGGACAATTTGGAGAACGGAGACCCAGTACTTC.

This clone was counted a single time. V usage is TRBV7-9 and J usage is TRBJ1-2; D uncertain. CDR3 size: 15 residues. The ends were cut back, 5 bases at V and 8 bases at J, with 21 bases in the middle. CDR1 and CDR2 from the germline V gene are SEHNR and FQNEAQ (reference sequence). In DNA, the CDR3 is TGTGCCAGCAGCCCCCACGGGGTAGAGGGAAAAGGCTACACCTTC. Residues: CASSPHGVEGKGYTF.

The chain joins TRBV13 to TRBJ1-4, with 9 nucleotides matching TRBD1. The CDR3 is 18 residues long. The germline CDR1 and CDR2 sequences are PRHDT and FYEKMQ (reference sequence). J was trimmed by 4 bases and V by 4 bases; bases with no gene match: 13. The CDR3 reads CASSSGQGRRSGNEKLFF. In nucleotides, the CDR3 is TGTGCCAGCAGCTCCGGACAGGGGCGCCGATCGGGTAATGAAAAACTGTTTTTT.

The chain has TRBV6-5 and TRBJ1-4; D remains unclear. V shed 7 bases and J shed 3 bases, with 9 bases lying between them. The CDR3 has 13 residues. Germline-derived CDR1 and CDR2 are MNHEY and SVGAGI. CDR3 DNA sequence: TGTGCCAGCACCGCGGCCCCTAATGAAAAACTGTTTTTT. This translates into CASTAAPNEKLFF.

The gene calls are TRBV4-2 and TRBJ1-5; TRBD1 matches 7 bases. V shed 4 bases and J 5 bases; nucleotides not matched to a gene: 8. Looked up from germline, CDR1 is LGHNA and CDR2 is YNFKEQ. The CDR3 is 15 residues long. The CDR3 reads CASSRNTGVDQPQHF. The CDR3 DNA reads TGTGCCAGCAGCCGGAATACAGGGGTAGATCAGCCCCAGCATTTT.

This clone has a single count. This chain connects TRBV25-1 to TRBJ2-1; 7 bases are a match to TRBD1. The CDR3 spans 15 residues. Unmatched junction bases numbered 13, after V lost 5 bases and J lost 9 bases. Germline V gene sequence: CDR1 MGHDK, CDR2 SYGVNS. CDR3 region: CASSRGDRVLFEQFF. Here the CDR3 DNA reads TGTGCCAGCAGTCGAGGTGACAGGGTCCTTTTTGAGCAGTTCTTC.

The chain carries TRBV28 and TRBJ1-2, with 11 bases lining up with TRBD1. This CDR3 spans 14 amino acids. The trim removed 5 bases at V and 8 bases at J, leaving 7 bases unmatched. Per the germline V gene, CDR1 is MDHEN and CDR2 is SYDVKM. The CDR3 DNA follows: TGTGCCAGCAGTCCTCCGGGACAGGGGGGCGGCTACACCTTC. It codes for CASSPPGQGGGYTF.

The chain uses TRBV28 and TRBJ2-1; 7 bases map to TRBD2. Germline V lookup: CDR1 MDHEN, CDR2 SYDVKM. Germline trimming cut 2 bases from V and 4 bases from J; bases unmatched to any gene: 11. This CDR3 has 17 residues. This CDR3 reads CASSLPSGSMGYNEQFF. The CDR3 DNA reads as TGTGCCAGCAGTTTACCTAGCGGATCCATGGGGTACAATGAGCAGTTCTTC.

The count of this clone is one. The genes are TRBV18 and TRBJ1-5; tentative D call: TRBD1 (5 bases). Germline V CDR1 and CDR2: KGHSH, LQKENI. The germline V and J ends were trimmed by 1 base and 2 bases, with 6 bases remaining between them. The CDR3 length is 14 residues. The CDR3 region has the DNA TGTGCCAGCTCACCACTACAGGGCAATCAGCCCCAGCATTTT. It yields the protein CASSPLQGNQPQHF.

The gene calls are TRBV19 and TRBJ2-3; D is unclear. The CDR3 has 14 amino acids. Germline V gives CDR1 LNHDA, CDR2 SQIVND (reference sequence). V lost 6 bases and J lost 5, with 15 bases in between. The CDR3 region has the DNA TGTGCCAGTAGCCACCACAGCTCCGAAGATACGCAGTATTTT. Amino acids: CASSHHSSEDTQYF.

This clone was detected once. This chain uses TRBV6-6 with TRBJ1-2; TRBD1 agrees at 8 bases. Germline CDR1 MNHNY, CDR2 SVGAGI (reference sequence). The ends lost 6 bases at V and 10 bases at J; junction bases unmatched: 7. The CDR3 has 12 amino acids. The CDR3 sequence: CASSHGQGIYTF. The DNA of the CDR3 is TGTGCCAGCAGCCACGGACAGGGAATCTACACCTTC.

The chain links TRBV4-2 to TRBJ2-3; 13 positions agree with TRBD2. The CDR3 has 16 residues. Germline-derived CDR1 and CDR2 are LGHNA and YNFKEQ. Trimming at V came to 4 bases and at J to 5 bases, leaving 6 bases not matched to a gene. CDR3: CASSRNGLAGVDTQYF. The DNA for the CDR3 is TGTGCCAGCAGCCGGAACGGACTAGCGGGGGTAGATACGCAGTATTTT.

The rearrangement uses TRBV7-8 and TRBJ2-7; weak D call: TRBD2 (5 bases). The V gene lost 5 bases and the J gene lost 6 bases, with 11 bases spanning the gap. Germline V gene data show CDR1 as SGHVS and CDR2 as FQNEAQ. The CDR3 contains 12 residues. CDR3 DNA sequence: TGTGCCAGCAGCCTGGACTTGGGCGAGCAGTACGTC. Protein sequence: CASSLDLGEQYV.

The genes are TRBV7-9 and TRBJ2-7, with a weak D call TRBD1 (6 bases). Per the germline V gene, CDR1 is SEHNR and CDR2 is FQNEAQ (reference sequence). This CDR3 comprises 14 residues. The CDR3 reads CASSLPWDTYEQHV. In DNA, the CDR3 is TGTGCCAGCAGCTTACCTTGGGACACTTACGAGCAGCACGTC.

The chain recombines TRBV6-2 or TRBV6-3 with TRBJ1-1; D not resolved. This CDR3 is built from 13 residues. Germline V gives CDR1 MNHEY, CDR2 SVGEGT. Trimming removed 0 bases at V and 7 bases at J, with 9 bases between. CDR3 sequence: CASSYSGGIEAFF. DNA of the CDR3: TGTGCCAGCAGTTACTCAGGAGGTATTGAAGCTTTCTTT.

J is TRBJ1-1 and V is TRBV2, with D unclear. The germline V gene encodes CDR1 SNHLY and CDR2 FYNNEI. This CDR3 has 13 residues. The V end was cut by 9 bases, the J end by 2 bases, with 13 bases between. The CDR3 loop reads CASSGEINTEAFF. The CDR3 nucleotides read TGTGCCAGTTCCGGGGAAATTAACACTGAAGCTTTCTTT. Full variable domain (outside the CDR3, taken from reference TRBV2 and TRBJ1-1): EPEVTQTPSHQVTQMGQEVILRCVPISNHLYFYWYRQILGQKVEFLVSFYNNEISEKSEIFDDQFSVERPDGSNFTLKIRSTKLEDSAMYFCASSGEINTEAFFGQGTRLTVV.

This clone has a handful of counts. The CDR3 coding sequence is TGCGCCAGCAGCCAAGAGCCGCAGGGGAACACCGGGGAGCTGTTTTTT. Translation: CASSQEPQGNTGELFF. The chain recombines TRBV5-1 with TRBJ2-2; D possibly corresponds to TRBD1 (5 bases). Trimming pared 4 bases from V and 1 base from J, leaving 14 bases between. From germline, CDR1 is SGHRS and CDR2 YFSETQ. The CDR3 contains 16 residues.

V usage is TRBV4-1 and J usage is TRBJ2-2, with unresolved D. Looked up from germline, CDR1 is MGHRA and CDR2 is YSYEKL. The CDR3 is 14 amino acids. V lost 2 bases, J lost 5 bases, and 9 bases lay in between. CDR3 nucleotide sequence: TGCGCCAGCAGCCAACCCATTGCGACCGGGGAGCTGTTTTTT. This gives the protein CASSQPIATGELFF.

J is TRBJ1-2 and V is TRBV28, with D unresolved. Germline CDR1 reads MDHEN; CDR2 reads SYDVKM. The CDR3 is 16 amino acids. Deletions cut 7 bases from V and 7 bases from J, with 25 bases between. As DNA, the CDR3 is TGTGCCAGCACCCAAGGCGTTGAGGGAACCGTACGTGGCTACACCTTC. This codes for CASTQGVEGTVRGYTF.

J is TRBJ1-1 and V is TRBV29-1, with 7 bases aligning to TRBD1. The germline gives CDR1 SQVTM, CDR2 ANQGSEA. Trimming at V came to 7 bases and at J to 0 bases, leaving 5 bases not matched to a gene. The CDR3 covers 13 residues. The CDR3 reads CSARGQMNTEAFF. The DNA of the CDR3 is TGCAGCGCCAGGGGACAGATGAACACTGAAGCTTTCTTT.